This T cell receptor (beta chain) was captured by sequencing in a study of human T cells and chemical hapten exposure. TCRdb reprocessed the RACE reads with MiXCR, giving one entry per CDR3 protein. Counted here are tens of thousands of distinct CDR3 sequences, 9.4% occurring once; the ten biggest clones make up more than 13%. CDR1 and CDR2 from the germline V gene are SGHRS and YFSETQ. This CDR3 has 14 residues. Trimming left V 5 bases short and J 0 bases short, with 12 bases between. The time point was: pre-sensitization, week 0. Documented treatment: therapeutic diphenylcyclopropenone sensitization with weekly scalp DPC.

This receptor was obtained from a woman between 40 and 55 years old with alopecia areata. Some clones in this sample may be carry-over from other donors' samples. The sample was whole blood, taken in connection with sensitization to the hapten diphenylcyclopropenone (DPC). The chain uses TRBV5-1 and TRBJ2-7; tentative D call: TRBD2 (6 bases). As DNA, the CDR3 is TGCGCCAGCAGTTCAGACGGGGGCTCCTACGAGCAGTACTTC. Protein sequence: CASSSDGGSYEQYF.